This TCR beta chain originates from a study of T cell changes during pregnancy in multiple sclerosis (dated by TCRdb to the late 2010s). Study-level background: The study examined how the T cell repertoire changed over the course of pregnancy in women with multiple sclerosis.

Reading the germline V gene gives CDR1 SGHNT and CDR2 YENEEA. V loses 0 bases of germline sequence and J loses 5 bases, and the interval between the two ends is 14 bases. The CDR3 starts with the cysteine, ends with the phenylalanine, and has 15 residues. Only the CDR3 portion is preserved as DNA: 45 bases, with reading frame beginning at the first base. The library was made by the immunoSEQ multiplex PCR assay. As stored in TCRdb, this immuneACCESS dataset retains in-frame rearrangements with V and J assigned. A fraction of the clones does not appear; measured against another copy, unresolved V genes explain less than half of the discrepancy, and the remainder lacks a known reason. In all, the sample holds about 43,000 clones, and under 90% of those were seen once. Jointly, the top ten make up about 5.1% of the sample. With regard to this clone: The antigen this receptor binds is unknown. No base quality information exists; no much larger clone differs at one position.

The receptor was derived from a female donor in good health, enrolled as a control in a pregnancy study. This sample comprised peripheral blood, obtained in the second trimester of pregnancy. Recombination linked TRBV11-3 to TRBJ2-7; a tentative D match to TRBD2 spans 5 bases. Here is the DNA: TGTGCCAGCAGCTTAGACCGTTCCGAGGGCGACGAGCAGTACTTC. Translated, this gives CASSLDRSEGDEQYF.